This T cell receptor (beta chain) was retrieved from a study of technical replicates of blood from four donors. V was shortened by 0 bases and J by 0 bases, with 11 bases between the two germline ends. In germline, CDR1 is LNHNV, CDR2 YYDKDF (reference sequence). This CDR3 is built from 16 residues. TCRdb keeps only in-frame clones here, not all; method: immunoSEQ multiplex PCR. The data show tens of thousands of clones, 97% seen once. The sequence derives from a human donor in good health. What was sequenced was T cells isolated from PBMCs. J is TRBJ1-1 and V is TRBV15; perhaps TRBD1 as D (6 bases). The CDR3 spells CATSRDRDIMNTEAFF. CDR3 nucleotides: TGTGCCACCAGCAGAGATAGGGACATTATGAACACTGAAGCTTTCTTT.